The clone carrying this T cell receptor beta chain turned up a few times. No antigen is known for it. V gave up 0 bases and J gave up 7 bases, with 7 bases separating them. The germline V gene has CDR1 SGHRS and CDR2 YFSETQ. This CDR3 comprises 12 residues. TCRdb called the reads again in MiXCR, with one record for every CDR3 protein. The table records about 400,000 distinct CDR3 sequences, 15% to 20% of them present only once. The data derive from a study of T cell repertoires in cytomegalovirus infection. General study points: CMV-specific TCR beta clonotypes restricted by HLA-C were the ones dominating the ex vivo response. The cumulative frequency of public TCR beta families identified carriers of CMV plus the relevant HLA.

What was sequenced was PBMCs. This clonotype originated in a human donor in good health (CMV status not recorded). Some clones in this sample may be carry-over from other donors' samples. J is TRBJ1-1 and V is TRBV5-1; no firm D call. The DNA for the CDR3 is TGCGCCAGCAGCTTGGAAGGAGTTGAAGCTTTCTTT. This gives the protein CASSLEGVEAFF.